This TCR beta chain stems from a study of cytomegalovirus exposure and HLA in healthy donors. Whole-study results and caveats: With further analysis later on, most CMV-associated TCR beta chains appeared HLA-restricted. The sole available immune exposure information was CMV serostatus. Previously analyzed data showed that most TCR beta V segments were productive at a frequency of about 90% or about 30%.

The CDR3 contains 14 residues. After removal of 3 bases from V and 6 bases from J, the junction contained 8 bases not matched to a gene. Germline-derived CDR1 and CDR2 are SGDLS and YYNGEE. PCR amplification relied on 60 Vbeta primers (plus 13 Jbeta primers). TCRdb's copy holds only in-frame clones and misses some; the assay was immunoSEQ multiplex PCR. Of 100,000 to 150,000 clones in the sample, about 70% are singletons; the top ten hold 7.3%. In the case of this clone: The antigen is not known.

There were likely unrecorded immune exposures, though donors were nominally healthy when sampled. The sequence came from a male donor in good health and CMV-seronegative. Sample: PBMCs. V gene TRBV9 combines with J gene TRBJ2-7, with TRBD1 matching 8 bases. This CDR3 is CASSGGQVSGEQYF. The CDR3 nucleotides read TGTGCCAGCAGCGGGGGACAGGTTTCGGGCGAGCAGTACTTC.